This entry concerns a single T cell receptor (beta chain). This specimen comes from a study of cytomegalovirus exposure and HLA in healthy donors. The study ran its PCR with 60 Vbeta and 13 Jbeta primers. Here immunoSEQ multiplex PCR was the method, and the copy in TCRdb shows in-frame clones only, minus some. The sample holds around 190,000 clones; approximately 80% are singletons and the top ten take more than 0.45%. The CDR3 loop spans 14 amino acids. Germline CDR1 reads SGHVS; CDR2 reads FQNEAQ. Trimming took 2 bases from V and 3 from J, leaving 10 bases between them. Specimen: PBMCs. The TCR originated in a woman between 45 and 60 years old in good health and CMV-seronegative. V usage is TRBV7-8 and J usage is TRBJ1-2; D remains unclear. This chain's CDR3 is CASSLLRGDYGYTF. The CDR3 DNA reads as TGTGCCAGCAGCTTATTACGGGGAGACTATGGCTACACCTTC.